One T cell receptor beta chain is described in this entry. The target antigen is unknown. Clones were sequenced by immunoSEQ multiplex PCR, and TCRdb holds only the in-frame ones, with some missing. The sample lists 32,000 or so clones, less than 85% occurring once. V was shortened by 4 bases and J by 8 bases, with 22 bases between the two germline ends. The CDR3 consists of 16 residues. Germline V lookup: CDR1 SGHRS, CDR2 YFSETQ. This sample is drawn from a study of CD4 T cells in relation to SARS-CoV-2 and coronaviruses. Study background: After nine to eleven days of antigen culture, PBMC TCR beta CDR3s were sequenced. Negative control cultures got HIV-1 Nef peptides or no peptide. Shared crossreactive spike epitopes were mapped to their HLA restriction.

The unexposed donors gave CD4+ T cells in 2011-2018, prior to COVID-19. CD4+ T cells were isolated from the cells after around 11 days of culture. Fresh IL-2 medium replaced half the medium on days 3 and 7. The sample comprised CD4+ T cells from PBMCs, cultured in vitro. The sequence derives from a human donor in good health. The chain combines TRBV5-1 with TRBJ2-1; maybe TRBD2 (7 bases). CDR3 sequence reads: CASSPGAGAVIYEQFF. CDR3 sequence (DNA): TGCGCCAGCAGCCCGGGCGCGGGGGCCGTTATCTATGAGCAGTTCTTC.